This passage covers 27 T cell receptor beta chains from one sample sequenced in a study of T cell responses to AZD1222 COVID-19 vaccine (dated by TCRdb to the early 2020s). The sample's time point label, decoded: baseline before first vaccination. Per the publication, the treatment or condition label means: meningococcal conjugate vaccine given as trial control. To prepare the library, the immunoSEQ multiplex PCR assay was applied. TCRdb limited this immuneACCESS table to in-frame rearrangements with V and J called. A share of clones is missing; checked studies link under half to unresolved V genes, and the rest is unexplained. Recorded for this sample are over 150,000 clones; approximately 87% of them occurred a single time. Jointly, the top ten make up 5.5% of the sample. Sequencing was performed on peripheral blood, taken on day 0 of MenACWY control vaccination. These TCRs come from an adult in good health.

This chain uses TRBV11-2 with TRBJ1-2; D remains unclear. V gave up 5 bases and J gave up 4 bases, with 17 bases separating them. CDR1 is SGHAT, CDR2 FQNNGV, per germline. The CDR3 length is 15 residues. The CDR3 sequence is CASSPHSGLGYGYTF. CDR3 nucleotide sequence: TGTGCCAGCAGCCCGCACTCGGGTCTTGGCTATGGCTACACCTTC. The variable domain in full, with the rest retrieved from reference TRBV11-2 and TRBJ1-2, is EAGVAQSPRYKIIEKRQSVAFWCNPISGHATLYWYQQILGQGPKLLIQFQNNGVVDDSQLPKDRFSAERLKGVDSTLKIQPAKLEDSAVYLCASSPHSGLGYGYTFGSGTRLTVV.

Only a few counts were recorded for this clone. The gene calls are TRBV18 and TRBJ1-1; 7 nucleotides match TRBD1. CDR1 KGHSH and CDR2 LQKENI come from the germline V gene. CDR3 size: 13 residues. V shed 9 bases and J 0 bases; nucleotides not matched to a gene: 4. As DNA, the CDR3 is TGTGCCAGTCGCAGGGGGATGAACACTGAAGCTTTCTTT. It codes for CASRRGMNTEAFF.

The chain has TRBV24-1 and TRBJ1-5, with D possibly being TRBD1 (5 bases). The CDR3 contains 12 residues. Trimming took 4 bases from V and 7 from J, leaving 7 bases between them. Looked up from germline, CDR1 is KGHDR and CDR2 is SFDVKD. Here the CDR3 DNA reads TGTGCCACCAGTGAAGGGGTGCAGCCCCAGCATTTT. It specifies CATSEGVQPQHF.

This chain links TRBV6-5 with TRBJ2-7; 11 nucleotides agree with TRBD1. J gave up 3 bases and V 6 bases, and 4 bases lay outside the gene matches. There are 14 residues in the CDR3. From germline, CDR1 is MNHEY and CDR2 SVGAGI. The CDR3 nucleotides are TGTGCCAGCAGCATCGGGACAGGGGGCTACGAGCAGTACTTC. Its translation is CASSIGTGGYEQYF.

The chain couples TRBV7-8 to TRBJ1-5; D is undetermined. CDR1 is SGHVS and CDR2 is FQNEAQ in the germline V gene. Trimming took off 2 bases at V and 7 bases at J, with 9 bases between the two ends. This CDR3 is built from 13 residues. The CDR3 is CASSLSMEQPQHF. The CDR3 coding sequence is TGTGCCAGCAGCTTAAGCATGGAACAGCCCCAGCATTTT.

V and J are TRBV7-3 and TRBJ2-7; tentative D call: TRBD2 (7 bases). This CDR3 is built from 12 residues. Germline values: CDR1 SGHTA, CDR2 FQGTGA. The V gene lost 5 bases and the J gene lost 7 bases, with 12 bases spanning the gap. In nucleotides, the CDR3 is TGTGCCAGCAGCCCAGGGAGGGGGGAGCAGTACTTC. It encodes CASSPGRGEQYF.

The DNA for the CDR3 is TGTGCCAGCAGTCAGACCCCAAGCTACGAGCAGTACTTC. Translating gives CASSQTPSYEQYF. The chain uses TRBV7-2 and TRBJ2-7; D unresolved. This CDR3 has 13 amino acids. CDR1 and CDR2 (germline): SGHTA, FQGNSA. Trimming left V 6 bases short and J 3 bases short, with 12 bases between.

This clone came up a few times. CDR3: CASRLTGYSYNSPLHF. DNA of the CDR3: TGTGCCAGTAGGCTGACAGGGTACTCCTATAATTCACCCCTCCACTTT. This chain uses TRBV19 with TRBJ1-6, with TRBD1 matching 7 bases. J was trimmed by 0 bases and V by 6 bases; bases with no gene match: 5. Germline V gives CDR1 LNHDA, CDR2 SQIVND (reference sequence). This CDR3 is 16 amino acids long. The whole variable domain, filled in from reference TRBV19 and TRBJ1-6, reads DGGITQSPKYLFRKEGQNVTLSCEQNLNHDAMYWYRQDPGQGLRLIYYSQIVNDFQKGDIAEGYSVSREKKESFPLTVTSAQKNPTAFYLCASRLTGYSYNSPLHFGNGTRLTVT.

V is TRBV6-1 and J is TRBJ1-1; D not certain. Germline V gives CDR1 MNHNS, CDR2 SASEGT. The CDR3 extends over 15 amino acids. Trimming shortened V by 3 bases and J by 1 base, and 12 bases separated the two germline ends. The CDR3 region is CASSERRTGNTEAFF. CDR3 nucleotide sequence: TGTGCCAGCAGTGAGAGAAGGACGGGGAACACTGAAGCTTTCTTT.

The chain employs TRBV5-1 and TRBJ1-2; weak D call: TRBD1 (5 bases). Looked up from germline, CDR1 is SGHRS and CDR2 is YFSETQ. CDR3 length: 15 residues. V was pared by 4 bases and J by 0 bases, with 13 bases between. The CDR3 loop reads CASSLGERPNYGYTF. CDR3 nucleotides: TGCGCCAGCAGCCTGGGGGAGAGGCCTAACTATGGCTACACCTTC.

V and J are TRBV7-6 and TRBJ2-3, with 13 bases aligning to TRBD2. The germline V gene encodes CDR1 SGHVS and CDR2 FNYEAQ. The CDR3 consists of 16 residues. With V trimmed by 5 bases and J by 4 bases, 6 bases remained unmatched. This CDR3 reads CASSPGTSGMADTQYF. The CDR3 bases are TGTGCCAGCAGCCCCGGGACTAGCGGGATGGCAGATACGCAGTATTTT.

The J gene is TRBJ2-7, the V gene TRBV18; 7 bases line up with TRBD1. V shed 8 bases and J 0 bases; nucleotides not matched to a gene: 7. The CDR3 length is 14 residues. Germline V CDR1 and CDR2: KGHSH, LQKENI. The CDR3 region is CASVQGLSSYEQYF. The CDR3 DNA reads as TGTGCCAGCGTACAGGGGCTGAGCTCCTACGAGCAGTACTTC. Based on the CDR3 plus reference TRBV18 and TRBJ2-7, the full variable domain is NAGVMQNPRHLVRRRGQEARLRCSPMKGHSHVYWYRQLPEEGLKFMVYLQKENIIDESGMPKERFSAEFPKEGPSILRIQQVVRGDSAAYFCASVQGLSSYEQYFGPGTRLTVT.

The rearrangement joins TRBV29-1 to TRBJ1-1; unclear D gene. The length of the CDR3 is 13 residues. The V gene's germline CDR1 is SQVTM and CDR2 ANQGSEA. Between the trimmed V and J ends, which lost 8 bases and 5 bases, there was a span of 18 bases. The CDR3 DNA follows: TGCAGCCTGCAGACACCCGAACAGACTGAAGCTTTCTTT. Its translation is CSLQTPEQTEAFF.

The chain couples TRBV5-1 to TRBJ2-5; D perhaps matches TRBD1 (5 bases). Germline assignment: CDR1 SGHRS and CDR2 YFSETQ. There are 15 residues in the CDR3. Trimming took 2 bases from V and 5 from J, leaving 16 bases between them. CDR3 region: CASSFGARASETQYF. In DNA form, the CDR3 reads TGCGCCAGCAGCTTTGGGGCCAGGGCATCGGAGACCCAGTACTTC.

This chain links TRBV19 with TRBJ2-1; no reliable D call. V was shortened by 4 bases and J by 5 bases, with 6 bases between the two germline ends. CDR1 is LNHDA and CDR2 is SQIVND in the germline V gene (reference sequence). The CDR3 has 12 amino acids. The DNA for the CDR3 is TGTGCCAGTAGTACCAATCACAATGAGCAGTTCTTC. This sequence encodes CASSTNHNEQFF. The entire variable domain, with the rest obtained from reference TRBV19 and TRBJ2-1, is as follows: DGGITQSPKYLFRKEGQNVTLSCEQNLNHDAMYWYRQDPGQGLRLIYYSQIVNDFQKGDIAEGYSVSREKKESFPLTVTSAQKNPTAFYLCASSTNHNEQFFGPGTRLTVL.

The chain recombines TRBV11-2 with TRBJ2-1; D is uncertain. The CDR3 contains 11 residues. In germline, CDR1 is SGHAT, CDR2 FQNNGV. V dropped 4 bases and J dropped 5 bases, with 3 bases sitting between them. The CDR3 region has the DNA TGTGCCAGCAGCTCGAACAATGAGCAGTTCTTC. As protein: CASSSNNEQFF.

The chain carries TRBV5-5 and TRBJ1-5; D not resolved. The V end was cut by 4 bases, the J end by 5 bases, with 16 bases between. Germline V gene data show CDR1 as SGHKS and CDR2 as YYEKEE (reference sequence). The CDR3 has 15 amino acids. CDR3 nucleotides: TGTGCCAGCAGCCCTCTACTGGTGGTCCATCAGCCCCAGCATTTT. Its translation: CASSPLLVVHQPQHF.

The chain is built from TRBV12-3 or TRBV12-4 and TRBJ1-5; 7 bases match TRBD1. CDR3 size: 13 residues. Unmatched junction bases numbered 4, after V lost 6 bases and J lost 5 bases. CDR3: CASRDTGDQPQHF. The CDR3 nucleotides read TGTGCCAGCAGAGATACAGGGGATCAGCCCCAGCATTTT.

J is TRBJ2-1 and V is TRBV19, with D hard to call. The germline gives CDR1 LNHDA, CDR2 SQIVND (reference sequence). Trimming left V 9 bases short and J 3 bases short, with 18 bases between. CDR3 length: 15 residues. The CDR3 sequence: CASRPDHRIYNEQFF. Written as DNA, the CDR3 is TGTGCCAGCAGACCGGACCACCGAATCTACAATGAGCAGTTCTTC.

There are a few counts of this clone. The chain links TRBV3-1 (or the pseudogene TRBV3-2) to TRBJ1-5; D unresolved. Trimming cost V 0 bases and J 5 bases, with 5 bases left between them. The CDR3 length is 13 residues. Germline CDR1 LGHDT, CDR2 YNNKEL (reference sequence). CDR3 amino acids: CASSQEGYQPQHF. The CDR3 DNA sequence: TGTGCCAGCAGCCAAGAGGGGTATCAGCCCCAGCATTTT.

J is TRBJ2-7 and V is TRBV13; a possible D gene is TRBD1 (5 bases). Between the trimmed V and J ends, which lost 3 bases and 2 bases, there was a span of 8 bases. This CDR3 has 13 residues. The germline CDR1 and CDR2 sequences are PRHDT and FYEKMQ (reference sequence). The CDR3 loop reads CASSLGRAYEQYV. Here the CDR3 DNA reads TGTGCCAGCAGCTTGGGGCGAGCCTACGAGCAGTACGTC.

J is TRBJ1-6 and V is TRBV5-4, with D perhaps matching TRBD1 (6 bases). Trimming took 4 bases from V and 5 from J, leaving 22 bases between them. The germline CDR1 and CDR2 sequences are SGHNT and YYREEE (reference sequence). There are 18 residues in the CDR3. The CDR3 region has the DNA TGTGCCAGCAGCCTAATCAAATGGGGGCTAGGAAATAATTCACCCCTCCACTTT. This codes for CASSLIKWGLGNNSPLHF.

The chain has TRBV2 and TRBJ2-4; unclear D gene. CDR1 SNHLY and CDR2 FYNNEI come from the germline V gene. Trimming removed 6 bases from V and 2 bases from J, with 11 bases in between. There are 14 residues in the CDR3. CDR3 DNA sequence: TGTGCCAGCAGCGAACAAGGACCCAAAAACATTCAGTACTTC. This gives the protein CASSEQGPKNIQYF.

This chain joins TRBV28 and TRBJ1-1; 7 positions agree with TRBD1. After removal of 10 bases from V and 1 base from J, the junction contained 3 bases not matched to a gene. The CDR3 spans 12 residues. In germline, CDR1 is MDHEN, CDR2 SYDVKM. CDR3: CAIRQGNTEAFF. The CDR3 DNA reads TGTGCCATAAGACAGGGGAACACTGAAGCTTTCTTT.

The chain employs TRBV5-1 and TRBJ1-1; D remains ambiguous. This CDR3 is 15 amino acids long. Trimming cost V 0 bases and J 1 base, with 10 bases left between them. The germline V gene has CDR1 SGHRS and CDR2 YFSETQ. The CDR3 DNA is TGCGCCAGCAGCTTGGCGGCCGGCCAGAACACTGAAGCTTTCTTT. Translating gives CASSLAAGQNTEAFF.

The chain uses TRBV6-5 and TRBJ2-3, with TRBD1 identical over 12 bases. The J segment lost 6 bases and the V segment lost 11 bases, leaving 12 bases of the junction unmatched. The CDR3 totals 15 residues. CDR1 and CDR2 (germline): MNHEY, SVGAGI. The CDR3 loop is CAGRGGQGAWDTQYF. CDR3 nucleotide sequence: TGTGCCGGAAGGGGGGGACAGGGGGCTTGGGATACGCAGTATTTT.

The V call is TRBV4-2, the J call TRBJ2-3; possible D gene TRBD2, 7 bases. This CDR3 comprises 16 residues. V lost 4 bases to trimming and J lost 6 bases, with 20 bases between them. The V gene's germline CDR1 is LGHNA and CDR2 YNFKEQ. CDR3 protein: CASSLIGGGQWDTQYF. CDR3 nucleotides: TGTGCCAGCAGCCTCATAGGGGGGGGCCAGTGGGATACGCAGTATTTT.